This TCR beta chain was documented in a study of blood T cell repertoires in COVID-19. About the research overall: The cDNA or gDNA used as material had been derived from T cells, B-cell-depleted T cells, or PBMCs.

Seattle enrolled patients during active infection and tracked them longitudinally. The CDR3 contains 13 residues. Germline V gives CDR1 MNHNS, CDR2 SASEGT. V gave up 3 bases and J gave up 3 bases, with 8 bases separating them. Per the authors' pipeline: Reference gene primer amplification in the assay estimated nucleated cell counts. The table came from immunoSEQ multiplex PCR; TCRdb's copy has only in-frame clones and leaves some out. Clone size and the V and J calls come from that table; the DNA yielded D and trimming. The sample consists of roughly 290,000 clones, about 85% of them appearing once. The sequencing input was peripheral blood. This TCR came from a human donor with COVID-19, enrolled during active disease. The donor label of this sample is uncertain. The rearrangement joins TRBV6-1 to TRBJ1-2; D not resolved. The CDR3 loop is CASSETEDYGYTF. In nucleotides, the CDR3 is TGTGCCAGCAGTGAGACCGAGGACTATGGCTACACCTTC.